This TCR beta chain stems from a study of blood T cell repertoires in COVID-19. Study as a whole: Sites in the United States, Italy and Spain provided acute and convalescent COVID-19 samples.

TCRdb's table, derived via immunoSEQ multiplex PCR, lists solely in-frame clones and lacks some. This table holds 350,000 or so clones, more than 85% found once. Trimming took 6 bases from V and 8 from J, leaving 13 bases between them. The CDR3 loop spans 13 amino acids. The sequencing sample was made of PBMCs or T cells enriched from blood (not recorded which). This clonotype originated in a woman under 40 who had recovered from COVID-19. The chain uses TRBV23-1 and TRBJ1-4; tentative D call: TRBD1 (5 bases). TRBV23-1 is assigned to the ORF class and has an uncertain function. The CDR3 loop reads CASSLGAGEKLFF. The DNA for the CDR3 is TGCGCCAGCAGCCTTGGGGCGGGAGAAAAACTGTTTTTT.